Each of the 9 T cell receptor beta chains below was sequenced from the same sample in a study of blood T cell repertoires in COVID-19. Data came from immunoSEQ multiplex PCR; TCRdb stores just in-frame clones and leaves some out. The table records some 120,000 clones, 88% of them present only once. The sequenced sample consisted of peripheral blood. Every receptor here comes from a human donor in a cohort sampled during active COVID-19.

The chain links TRBV3-1 (or the pseudogene TRBV3-2) to TRBJ2-7; D is undetermined. V lost 5 bases, J lost 3 bases, and 8 bases lay in between. CDR3 length: 12 amino acids. The germline gives CDR1 LGHDT, CDR2 YNNKEL (reference sequence). The CDR3 sequence: CASSKRSYEQYF. CDR3 sequence (DNA): TGTGCCAGCAGCAAACGGAGCTACGAGCAGTACTTC.

This chain joins TRBV5-1 and TRBJ1-4; TRBD1 agrees at 7 bases. This CDR3 is 15 amino acids long. Germline V lookup: CDR1 SGHRS, CDR2 YFSETQ. The trim removed 0 bases at V and 5 bases at J, leaving 4 bases unmatched. This CDR3 reads CASSLEGQQNEKLFF. Here the CDR3 DNA reads TGCGCCAGCAGCTTGGAGGGACAGCAGAATGAAAAACTGTTTTTT.

The chain is built from TRBV7-8 and TRBJ1-1; TRBD1 matches 11 bases. J lost 5 bases, V lost 2 bases, and 7 bases had no gene match. There are 16 residues in the CDR3. CDR1 SGHVS and CDR2 FQNEAQ come from the germline V gene. CDR3 residues: CASSLWGGQGATEAFF. The CDR3 coding sequence is TGTGCCAGCAGCTTATGGGGCGGACAGGGGGCAACTGAAGCTTTCTTT.

The chain employs TRBV23-1 and TRBJ2-7; 8 positions match TRBD1. TRBV23-1 is labeled an ORF, and its function is uncertain. The CDR3 has 17 amino acids. V gave up 2 bases and J gave up 0 bases; unmatched junction bases: 9. CDR3 protein: CASSQGTGRDSSYEQYF. As DNA, the CDR3 is TGCGCCAGCAGTCAAGGGACAGGTCGAGATAGCTCCTACGAGCAGTACTTC.

This chain joins TRBV7-2 and TRBJ1-5; a weak D match, TRBD1 (6 bases). V gave up 6 bases and J gave up 6 bases, with 15 bases separating them. Germline V lookup: CDR1 SGHTA, CDR2 FQGNSA. The CDR3 length is 14 residues. CDR3 amino acids: CASRETRGSQPQHF. CDR3 nucleotides: TGTGCCAGCAGAGAAACAAGGGGGAGTCAGCCCCAGCATTTT.

This clone was recorded only once. The chain carries TRBV6-5 and TRBJ1-2, with D maybe TRBD1 (6 bases). Germline V gene lookup returns CDR1 MNHEY and CDR2 SVGAGI. V gave up 0 bases and J gave up 6 bases, with 14 bases separating them. The CDR3 sequence is 15 residues long. CDR3 sequence reads: CASSYSISGANGYTF. CDR3 coding DNA: TGTGCCAGCAGTTACTCGATTTCAGGGGCGAATGGCTACACCTTC.

The rearrangement joins TRBV10-2 to TRBJ2-7, with TRBD2 matching 10 bases. V was clipped by 8 bases and J by 2 bases; unmatched bases: 6. Germline V lookup: CDR1 WSHSY, CDR2 SAAADI. The CDR3 is 14 residues long. CDR3 protein: CASGLAGEPYEQYF. The CDR3 nucleotides read TGCGCCAGCGGGCTAGCGGGGGAACCCTACGAGCAGTACTTC.

The table lists this clone with a count of one. CDR3 bases: TGTGCCAGCAGCGTCGCGGCGGGCTCTGGGGCCAACGTCCTGACTTTC. It is translated as CASSVAAGSGANVLTF. The chain joins TRBV5-4 to TRBJ2-6, with D possibly TRBD2 on 5 matching bases. This CDR3 has 16 residues. V shed 4 bases and J shed 0 bases, with 11 bases lying between them. Germline CDR1 SGHNT, CDR2 YYREEE (reference sequence).

Only one count was recorded for this clone. This chain connects TRBV3-1 (or the pseudogene TRBV3-2) to TRBJ1-5; D is perhaps TRBD1 (5 bases). The germline gives CDR1 LGHDT, CDR2 YNNKEL (reference sequence). The V gene lost 5 bases and the J gene lost 1 base, with 12 bases spanning the gap. This CDR3 contains 15 residues. DNA for the CDR3: TGTGCCAGCAGCTCTCAGCGGGGCAGCAATCAGCCCCAGCATTTT. Translated, it gives CASSSQRGSNQPQHF.